The 8 T cell receptor beta chains in this list originate from one sample, sequenced in a study of OX40 agonist ivuxolimab in advanced cancers. Using immunoSEQ multiplex PCR, the repertoire was profiled, and TCRdb retains in-frame clones only, with some absent. The data show some 58,000 clones, roughly 80% seen once. Sequencing was performed on CD4+ or CD8+ T cells sorted from blood, taken in a trial of the OX40 agonist ivuxolimab. The receptors derive from an adult with an advanced solid tumor such as melanoma, head and neck, liver or kidney cancer.

The J gene is TRBJ1-5, the V gene TRBV18, with 7 bases aligning to TRBD1. The V segment lost 5 bases and the J segment 4 bases; nucleotides outside the gene matches: 2. This CDR3 region has 13 residues. Per germline, CDR1 KGHSH and CDR2 LQKENI. In DNA, the CDR3 is TGTGCCAGCTCAATGGACAGGAATCAGCCCCAGCATTTT. It is translated as CASSMDRNQPQHF. The variable domain in full, completed from reference TRBV18 and TRBJ1-5, reads NAGVMQNPRHLVRRRGQEARLRCSPMKGHSHVYWYRQLPEEGLKFMVYLQKENIIDESGMPKERFSAEFPKEGPSILRIQQVVRGDSAAYFCASSMDRNQPQHFGDGTRLSIL.

This sequence joins TRBV27 and TRBJ1-5; D gene unclear. Trimming took 1 base from V and 3 from J, leaving 4 bases between them. Per germline, CDR1 MNHEY and CDR2 SMNVEV (reference sequence). The CDR3 consists of 13 residues. The CDR3 loop is CASSLWSNQPQHF. The CDR3 coding sequence is TGTGCCAGCAGTTTATGGTCCAATCAGCCCCAGCATTTT.

The rearrangement uses TRBV6-5 and TRBJ1-1, with D unresolved. This CDR3 has 13 residues. The germline V gene encodes CDR1 MNHEY and CDR2 SVGAGI. Trimming removed 7 bases at V and 5 bases at J, with 14 bases between. Here the CDR3 reads CASIPTGWTEAFF. The CDR3 DNA reads TGTGCCAGCATCCCCACGGGGTGGACTGAAGCTTTCTTT.

This chain connects TRBV5-1 to TRBJ2-5; 8 bases match TRBD1. With 4 bases clipped from V and 5 bases from J, the junction kept 13 bases outside the gene matches. CDR3 size: 16 residues. Germline V CDR1 and CDR2: SGHRS, YFSETQ. CDR3 sequence reads: CASSPTPGGGSETQYF. CDR3 DNA: TGCGCCAGCAGCCCAACGCCAGGGGGCGGATCGGAGACCCAGTACTTC.

This clone ranks as medium-sized. V and J are TRBV5-8 and TRBJ2-7; no reliable D call. There are 17 residues in the CDR3. Germline loops: CDR1 SGHTS, CDR2 YDEGEE. V was pared by 1 base and J by 4 bases, with 21 bases between. Here the CDR3 DNA reads TGTGCCAGCAGCTTGAGCGTTTTCGCGGAGCACTTGTACGAGCAGTACGTC. It translates to CASSLSVFAEHLYEQYV.

This chain joins TRBV9 and TRBJ2-3; TRBD1 might be the D (6 bases). The CDR3 loop spans 14 amino acids. Germline assignment: CDR1 SGDLS and CDR2 YYNGEE. With 4 bases removed from V and 3 bases from J, the gap between germline ends came to 12 bases. The CDR3 DNA follows: TGTGCCAGCAGCTTCCGACAGGAGACAGATACGCAGTATTTT. It specifies CASSFRQETDTQYF.

V gene TRBV23-1 combines with J gene TRBJ1-5; D not certain. TRBV23-1 qualifies as an ORF whose function is uncertain. The length of the CDR3 is 14 residues. V was trimmed by 0 bases and J by 7 bases, leaving 10 bases between them. The CDR3 DNA sequence: TGCGCCAGCAGTCAATCGACTTATGGGCAGCCCCAGCATTTT. Its translation: CASSQSTYGQPQHF.

This chain links TRBV4-1 with TRBJ1-1; the D is unclear. Trimming stripped 4 bases from V and 3 bases from J, with 9 bases between. The germline V gene encodes CDR1 MGHRA and CDR2 YSYEKL. The CDR3 has 13 amino acids. CDR3 DNA: TGCGCCAGCAGCCCCTTGGGATACACTGAAGCTTTCTTT. It encodes CASSPLGYTEAFF.